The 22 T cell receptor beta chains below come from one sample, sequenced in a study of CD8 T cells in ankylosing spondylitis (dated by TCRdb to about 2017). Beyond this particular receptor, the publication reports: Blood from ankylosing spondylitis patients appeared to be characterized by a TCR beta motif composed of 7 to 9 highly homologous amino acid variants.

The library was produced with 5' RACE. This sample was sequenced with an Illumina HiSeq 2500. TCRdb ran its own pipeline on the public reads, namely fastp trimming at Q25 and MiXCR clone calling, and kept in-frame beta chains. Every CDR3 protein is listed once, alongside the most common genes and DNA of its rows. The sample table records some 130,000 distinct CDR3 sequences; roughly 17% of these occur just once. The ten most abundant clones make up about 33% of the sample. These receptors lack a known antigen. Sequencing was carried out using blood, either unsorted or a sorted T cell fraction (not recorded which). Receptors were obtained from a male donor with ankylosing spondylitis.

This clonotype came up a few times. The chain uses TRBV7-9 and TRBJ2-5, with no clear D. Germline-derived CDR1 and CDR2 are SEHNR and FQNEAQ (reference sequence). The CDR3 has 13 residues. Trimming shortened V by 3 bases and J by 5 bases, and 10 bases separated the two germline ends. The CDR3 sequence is CASSFTLGETQYF. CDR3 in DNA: TGTGCCAGCAGCTTCACATTGGGGGAGACCCAGTACTTC.

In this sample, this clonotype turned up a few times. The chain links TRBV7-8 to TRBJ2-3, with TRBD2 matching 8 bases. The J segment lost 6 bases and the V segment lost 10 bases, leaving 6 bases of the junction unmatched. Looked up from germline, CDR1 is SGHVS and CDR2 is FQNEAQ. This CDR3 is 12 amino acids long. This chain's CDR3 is CATGLAEDTQYF. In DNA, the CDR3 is TGTGCCACCGGACTAGCAGAGGATACGCAGTATTTT.

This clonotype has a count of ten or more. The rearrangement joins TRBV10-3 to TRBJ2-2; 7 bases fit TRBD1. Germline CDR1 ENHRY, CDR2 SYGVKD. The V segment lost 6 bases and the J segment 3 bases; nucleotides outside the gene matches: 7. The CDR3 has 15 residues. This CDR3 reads CAIRTGDTDTGELFF. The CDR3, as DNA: TGTGCCATCAGAACAGGGGATACGGACACCGGGGAGCTGTTTTTT.

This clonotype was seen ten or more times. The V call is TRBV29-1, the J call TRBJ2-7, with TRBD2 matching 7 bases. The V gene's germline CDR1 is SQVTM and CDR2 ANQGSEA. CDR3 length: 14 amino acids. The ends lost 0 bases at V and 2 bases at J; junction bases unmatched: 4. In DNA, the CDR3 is TGCAGCGTTGAAGACCGGGGGGAACCCTACGAGCAGTACTTC. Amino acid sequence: CSVEDRGEPYEQYF.

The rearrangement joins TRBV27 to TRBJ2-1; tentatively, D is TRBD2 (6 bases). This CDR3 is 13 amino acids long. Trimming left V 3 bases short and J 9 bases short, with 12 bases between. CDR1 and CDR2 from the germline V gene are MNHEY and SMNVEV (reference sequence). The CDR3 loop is CASSLGGSFEQFF. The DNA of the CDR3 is TGTGCCAGCAGTTTGGGGGGATCTTTTGAGCAGTTCTTC.

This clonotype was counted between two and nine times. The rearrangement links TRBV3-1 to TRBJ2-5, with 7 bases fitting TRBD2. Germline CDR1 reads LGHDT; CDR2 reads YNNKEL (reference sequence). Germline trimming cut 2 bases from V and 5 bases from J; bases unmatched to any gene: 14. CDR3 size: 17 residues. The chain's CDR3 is CASSQLKRGPHGETQYF. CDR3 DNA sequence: TGTGCCAGCAGCCAACTCAAGCGGGGCCCCCACGGGGAGACCCAGTACTTC.

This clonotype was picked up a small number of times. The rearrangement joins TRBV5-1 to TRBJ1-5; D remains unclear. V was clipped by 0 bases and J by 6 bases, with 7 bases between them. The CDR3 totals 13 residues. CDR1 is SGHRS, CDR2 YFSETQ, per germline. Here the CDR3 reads CASSLAGFQPQHF. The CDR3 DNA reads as TGCGCCAGCAGCTTGGCTGGTTTTCAGCCCCAGCATTTT.

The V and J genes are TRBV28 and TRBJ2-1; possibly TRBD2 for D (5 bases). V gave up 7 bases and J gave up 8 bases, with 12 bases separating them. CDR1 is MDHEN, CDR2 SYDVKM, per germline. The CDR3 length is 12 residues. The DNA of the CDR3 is TGTGCCAGCAACGAGGGTTTCTATGAGCAGTTCTTC. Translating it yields CASNEGFYEQFF.

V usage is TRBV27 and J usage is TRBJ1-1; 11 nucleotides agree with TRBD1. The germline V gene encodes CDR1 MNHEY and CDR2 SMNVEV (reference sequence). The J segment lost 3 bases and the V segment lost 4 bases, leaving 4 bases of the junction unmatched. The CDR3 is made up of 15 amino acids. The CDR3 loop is CASSWGTGGHTEAFF. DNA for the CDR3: TGTGCCAGCAGTTGGGGGACAGGGGGACACACTGAAGCTTTCTTT.

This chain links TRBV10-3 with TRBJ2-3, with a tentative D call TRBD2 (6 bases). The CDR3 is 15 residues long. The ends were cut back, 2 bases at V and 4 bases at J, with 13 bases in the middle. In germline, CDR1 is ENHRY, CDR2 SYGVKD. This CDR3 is CAISEPRGAPDTQYF. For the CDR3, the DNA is TGTGCCATCAGTGAGCCCCGCGGGGCTCCAGATACGCAGTATTTT.

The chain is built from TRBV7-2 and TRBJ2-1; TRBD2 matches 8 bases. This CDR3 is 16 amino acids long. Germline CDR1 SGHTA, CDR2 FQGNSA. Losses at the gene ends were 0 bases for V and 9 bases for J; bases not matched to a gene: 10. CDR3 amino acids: CASSLAAGVRGSEQFF. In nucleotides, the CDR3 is TGTGCCAGCAGCTTAGCAGCGGGAGTTCGTGGGAGTGAGCAGTTCTTC.

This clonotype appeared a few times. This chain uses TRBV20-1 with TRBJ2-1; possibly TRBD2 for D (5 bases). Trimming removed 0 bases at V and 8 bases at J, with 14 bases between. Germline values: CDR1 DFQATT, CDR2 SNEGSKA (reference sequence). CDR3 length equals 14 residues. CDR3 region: CSARDEEGGYEQFF. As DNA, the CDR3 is TGCAGTGCTAGAGATGAAGAGGGTGGCTATGAGCAGTTCTTC.

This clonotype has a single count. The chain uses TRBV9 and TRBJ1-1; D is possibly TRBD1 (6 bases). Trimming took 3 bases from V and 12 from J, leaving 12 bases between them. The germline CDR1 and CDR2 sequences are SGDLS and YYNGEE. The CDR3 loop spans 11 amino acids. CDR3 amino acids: CASSAIQGPFF. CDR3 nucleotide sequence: TGTGCCAGCAGCGCCATACAGGGACCTTTCTTT.

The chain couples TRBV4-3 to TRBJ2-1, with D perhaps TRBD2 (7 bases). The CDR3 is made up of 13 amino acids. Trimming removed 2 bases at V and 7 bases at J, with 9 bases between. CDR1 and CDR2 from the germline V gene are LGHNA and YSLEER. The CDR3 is CASSQKGGNEQFF. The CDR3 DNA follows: TGCGCCAGCAGCCAAAAGGGGGGGAATGAGCAGTTCTTC.

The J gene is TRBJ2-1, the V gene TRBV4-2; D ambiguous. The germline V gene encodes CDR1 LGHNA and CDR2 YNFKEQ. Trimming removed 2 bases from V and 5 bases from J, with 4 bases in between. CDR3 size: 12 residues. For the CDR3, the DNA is TGTGCCAGCAGCCAAACTGACAATGAGCAGTTCTTC. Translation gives CASSQTDNEQFF.

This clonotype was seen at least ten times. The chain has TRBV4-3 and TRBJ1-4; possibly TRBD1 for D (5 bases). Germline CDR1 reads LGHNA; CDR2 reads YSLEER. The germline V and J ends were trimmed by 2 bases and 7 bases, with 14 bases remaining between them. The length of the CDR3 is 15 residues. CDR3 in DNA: TGCGCCAGCAGCCAACCGACCTTGGGGCTTGAAAAACTGTTTTTT. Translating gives CASSQPTLGLEKLFF.

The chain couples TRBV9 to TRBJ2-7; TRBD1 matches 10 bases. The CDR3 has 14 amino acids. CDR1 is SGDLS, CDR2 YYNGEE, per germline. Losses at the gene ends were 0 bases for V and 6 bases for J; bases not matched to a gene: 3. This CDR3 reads CASSVGTGGLEQYF. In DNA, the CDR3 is TGTGCCAGCAGCGTAGGGACAGGGGGGCTCGAGCAGTACTTC. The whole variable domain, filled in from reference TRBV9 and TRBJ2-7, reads DSGVTQTPKHLITATGQRVTLRCSPRSGDLSVYWYQQSLDQGLQFLIQYYNGEERAKGNILERFSAQQFPDLHSELNLSSLELGDSALYFCASSVGTGGLEQYFGPGTRLTVT.

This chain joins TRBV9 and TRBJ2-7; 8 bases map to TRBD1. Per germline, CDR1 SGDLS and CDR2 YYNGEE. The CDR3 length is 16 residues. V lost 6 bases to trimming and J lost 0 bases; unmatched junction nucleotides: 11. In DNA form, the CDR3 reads TGTGCCAGCAACTTACAGGGGGGCAAAGGCTCCTACGAGCAGTACTTC. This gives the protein CASNLQGGKGSYEQYF.

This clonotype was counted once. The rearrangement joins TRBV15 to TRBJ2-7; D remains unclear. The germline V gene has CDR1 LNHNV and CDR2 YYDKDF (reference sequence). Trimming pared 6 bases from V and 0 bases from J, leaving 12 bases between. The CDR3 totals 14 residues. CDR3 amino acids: CATRDTASSYEQYF. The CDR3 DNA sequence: TGTGCCACCAGAGACACAGCAAGCTCCTACGAGCAGTACTTC.

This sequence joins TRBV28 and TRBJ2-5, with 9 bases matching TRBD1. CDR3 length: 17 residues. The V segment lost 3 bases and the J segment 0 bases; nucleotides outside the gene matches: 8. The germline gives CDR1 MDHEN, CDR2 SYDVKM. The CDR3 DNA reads TGTGCCAGCAGTTTTGACCCCCGGACAGGGGACCAAGAGACCCAGTACTTC. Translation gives CASSFDPRTGDQETQYF.

CDR3: CASSLDGNTGELFF. Written as DNA, the CDR3 is TGTGCCAGCAGTTTAGATGGAAACACCGGGGAGCTGTTTTTT. The chain links TRBV27 to TRBJ2-2, with D unresolved. Trimming pared 2 bases from V and 2 bases from J, leaving 6 bases between. Germline V gene sequence: CDR1 MNHEY, CDR2 SMNVEV (reference sequence). The CDR3 contains 14 residues.

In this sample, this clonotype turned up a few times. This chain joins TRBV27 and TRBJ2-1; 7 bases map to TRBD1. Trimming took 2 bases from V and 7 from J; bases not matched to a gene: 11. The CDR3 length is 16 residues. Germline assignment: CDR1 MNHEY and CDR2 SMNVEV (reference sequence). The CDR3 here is CASSLRDRPPLNEQFF. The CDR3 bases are TGTGCCAGCAGTTTACGGGACAGACCTCCCCTTAATGAGCAGTTCTTC.